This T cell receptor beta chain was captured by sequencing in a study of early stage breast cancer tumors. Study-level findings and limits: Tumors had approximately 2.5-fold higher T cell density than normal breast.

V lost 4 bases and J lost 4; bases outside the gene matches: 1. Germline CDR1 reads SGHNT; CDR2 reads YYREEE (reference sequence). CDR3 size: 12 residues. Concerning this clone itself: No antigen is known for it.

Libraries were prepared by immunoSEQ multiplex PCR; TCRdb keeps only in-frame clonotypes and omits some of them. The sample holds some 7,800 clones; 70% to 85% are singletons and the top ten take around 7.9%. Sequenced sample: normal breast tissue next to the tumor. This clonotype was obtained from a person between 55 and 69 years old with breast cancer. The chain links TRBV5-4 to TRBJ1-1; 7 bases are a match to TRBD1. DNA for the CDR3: TGTGCCAGCAGCGGACAGGCCACTGAAGCTTTCTTT. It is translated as CASSGQATEAFF.